Listed below are T cell receptor beta chains from one sample, sequenced in a study of regulatory T cells in long-lasting Graves disease. TCRdb called the multiplex PCR reads again in MiXCR, with one record for every CDR3 protein. The sample lists approximately 400,000 distinct CDR3 sequences, less than 25% seen once, with 20% to 25% in the top ten. Here the sequenced sample was peripheral blood mononuclear cells (PBMCs), taken when the disease was refractory, from a patient treated with antithyroid drugs. The receptors come from a female donor with Graves disease. The CDR3 runs from the conserved cysteine through the conserved F or W.

len: 11
v_gene: TRBV20-1
CDR3aa: CSARGVTEQFF

len: 14
v_gene: TRBV4-1
CDR3aa: CASSQRAGGSEQYF

len: 11
v_gene: TRBV11-2
CDR3aa: CASKQSHEAFF

len: 14
v_gene: TRBV29-1
CDR3aa: CSGVGIARQETQYF

len: 16
v_gene: TRBV10-2
CDR3aa: CASKLTGTGGSGELFF

len: 12
v_gene: TRBV28
CDR3aa: CASSSPFDTQYF

len: 16
v_gene: TRBV30
CDR3aa: CAWSGGQKRNNQPQHF

len: 15
v_gene: TRBV10-3
CDR3aa: CAISDPGHVNTEAFF

len: 14
v_gene: TRBV19
CDR3aa: CASSIDRGTYEQYF

len: 13
v_gene: TRBV20-1
CDR3aa: CSARGLEVETQYF

len: 17
v_gene: TRBV10-1
CDR3aa: CASSPRAGQGAYNEQFF

len: 13
v_gene: TRBV6-5
CDR3aa: CASSSRDCYEQYF

len: 14
v_gene: TRBV6-1
CDR3aa: CASRPRLRNTEAFF

len: 15
v_gene: TRBV20-1
CDR3aa: CSAKGLAENTGELFF

len: 16
v_gene: TRBV20-1
CDR3aa: CSARRQGRMSNTEAFF

len: 15
v_gene: TRBV6-1
CDR3aa: CASTLGQFDNSPLHF

len: 13
v_gene: TRBV20-1
CDR3aa: CSARGIRGTEAFF

len: 12
v_gene: TRBV29-1
CDR3aa: CSVKNRGYEQYF

len: 15
v_gene: TRBV5-6
CDR3aa: CASSSTGWGNTEAFF

len: 14
v_gene: TRBV7-9
CDR3aa: CASSSTGVRTEAFF

len: 15
v_gene: TRBV10-3
CDR3aa: CAITDSSISGNTIYF

len: 15
v_gene: TRBV28
CDR3aa: CASSLMGALRYEQYF

len: 18
v_gene: TRBV2
CDR3aa: CASSLPDPGPSVNYGYTF

len: 14
v_gene: TRBV7-2
CDR3aa: CASSLARGRSGYTF

len: 13
v_gene: TRBV20-1
CDR3aa: CSARGSGANVLTF

len: 15
v_gene: TRBV7-9
CDR3aa: CASSSPVGSNGELFF

len: 18
v_gene: TRBV3-1
CDR3aa: CASSQATIRTGGYTEAFF

len: 13
v_gene: TRBV5-6
CDR3aa: CASKASGDYEQYF

len: 15
v_gene: TRBV18
CDR3aa: CASSPPLGGSTEAFF